The TCR beta chain under discussion was sequenced for a study of T cell changes during pregnancy in multiple sclerosis. Germline loops: CDR1 MGHRA, CDR2 YSYEKL. V trimming: 6 bases; J trimming: 1 base; junction bases outside the gene matches: 9. The CDR3 sequence is 16 residues long. Profiling relied on immunoSEQ multiplex PCR, and the TCRdb table lists in-frame clones only, not all of them. The sample yields 20,000 to 25,000 clones, over 85% seen once. Sequencing was performed on CD8+ T cells from peripheral blood mononuclear cells, taken in the third trimester of pregnancy. The rearrangement uses TRBV4-1 and TRBJ2-5, with TRBD2 matching over 9 bases. The receptor was derived from a female donor with multiple sclerosis, enrolled in a pregnancy study. CDR3 residues: CASSRVRGRAQETQYF. CDR3 DNA sequence: TGCGCCAGCAGTCGAGTCCGCGGGAGGGCCCAAGAGACCCAGTACTTC.